This T cell receptor (beta chain) derives from a study of Ad26.COV2.S vaccination and SARS-CoV-2 variants. Sequenced by immunoSEQ multiplex PCR; TCRdb stores in-frame clones only, minus some. Of approximately 450,000 clones listed, approximately 90% are singletons. Germline-derived CDR1 and CDR2 are LGHDT and YNNKEL (reference sequence). The CDR3 is 14 residues long. V was cut by 2 bases and J by 1 base, with 9 bases left in between. Noted treatment: roughly 19 received Ad26.COV2.S at low or high dose, single or two shots; 5 received placebo; per-sample allocation not given. Sampling happened 63 days after the first vaccine or placebo injection. In Boston, the donor was an adult between 18-55 years of age.

The chain employs TRBV3-1 (or the pseudogene TRBV3-2) and TRBJ2-7; D unclear. This clonotype was sampled from a person between 18 and 65 years old who received the Ad26.COV2.S COVID-19 vaccine or a placebo. The sample consisted of peripheral blood, taken in a trial of Ad26.COV2.S vaccine versus placebo. DNA of the CDR3: TGTGCCAGCAGCCAAATAGGACCGTCCTACGAGCAGTACTTC. This translates into CASSQIGPSYEQYF.